The 30 T cell receptor beta chains below were found in one sample sequenced in a study of T-cell memory formation after mild COVID-19. TCRdb fed the 5' RACE reads into MiXCR, producing one record per CDR3 protein. The table lists approximately 82,000 distinct CDR3 sequences, roughly 13% of them singletons. The sequenced sample consisted of PBMCs or a T cell subset sorted from them (not recorded which). Every receptor here comes from a man aged 18 to 29 who had mild COVID-19 (a few samples of this study predate the infection). Cell type and time point are not known.

This clonotype was counted ten times or more. The chain employs TRBV5-1 and TRBJ1-1; 10 nucleotides align to TRBD1. Germline V gene lookup returns CDR1 SGHRS and CDR2 YFSETQ. The V and J ends lost 0 bases and 5 bases, in that order; junction bases with no gene match: 4. This CDR3 comprises 15 residues. CDR3 bases: TGCGCCAGCAGCTTGGTACCGGGACAGGGGACTGAAGCTTTCTTT. Protein sequence: CASSLVPGQGTEAFF.

The V gene is TRBV7-2, the J gene TRBJ2-7, with a possible D match to TRBD1 (5 bases). There are 13 residues in the CDR3. Trimming left V 3 bases short and J 1 base short, with 7 bases between. Germline CDR1 is SGHTA and CDR2 is FQGNSA. The CDR3 region is CASSFGASYEQYF. In DNA, the CDR3 is TGTGCCAGCAGCTTTGGGGCTTCCTACGAGCAGTACTTC.

This clonotype has more than one count but fewer than ten. The rearrangement joins TRBV12-3 or TRBV12-4 to TRBJ2-5; D not resolved. The CDR3 spans 14 residues. V lost 7 bases and J 5 bases, leaving 17 bases between the germline ends. This chain's CDR3 is CASTPAGFGETQYF. The CDR3 nucleotides read TGTGCCAGCACCCCAGCCGGCTTCGGGGAGACCCAGTACTTC.

A few counts support this clonotype. This rearrangement joins TRBV4-2 to TRBJ2-5, with D perhaps assigned TRBD1 or TRBD2 (5 bases each). V gave up 1 base and J gave up 0 bases, with 15 bases separating them. The CDR3 sequence is 17 residues long. In germline, CDR1 is LGHNA, CDR2 YNFKEQ. CDR3 protein: CASSQASRDLYQETQYF. The CDR3, as DNA: TGTGCCAGCAGCCAAGCCTCCCGGGACCTGTACCAAGAGACCCAGTACTTC.

The chain carries TRBV29-1 and TRBJ1-1; TRBD1 is a possible D gene (5 bases). There are 12 residues in the CDR3. CDR1 is SQVTM, CDR2 ANQGSEA, per germline. V was shortened by 3 bases and J by 8 bases, with 13 bases between the two germline ends. CDR3 sequence (DNA): TGCAGCGTTGAGATTACAGGTTACGAAGCTTTCTTT. Encoded protein: CSVEITGYEAFF.

This clonotype was recorded many times. The CDR3 protein is CASSLRDRINTEAFF. The DNA of the CDR3 is TGTGCCAGCAGCCTCCGGGACAGGATCAACACTGAAGCTTTCTTT. The chain carries TRBV5-5 and TRBJ1-1; TRBD1 agrees at 8 bases. Germline CDR1 and CDR2: SGHKS and YYEKEE (reference sequence). The CDR3 runs to 15 residues. The V segment lost 4 bases and the J segment 2 bases; nucleotides outside the gene matches: 7.

This clonotype has more than one count but fewer than ten. The V call is TRBV10-3, the J call TRBJ1-2, with 11 nucleotides matching TRBD1. The ends lost 8 bases at V and 7 bases at J; junction bases unmatched: 9. The CDR3 is made up of 14 amino acids. The germline V gene has CDR1 ENHRY and CDR2 SYGVKD. The CDR3 bases are TGTGCCATCGCAGACCGGGACAGGGGGGGTGGCTACACCTTC. The encoded protein is CAIADRDRGGGYTF.

This clonotype turned up a few times. This chain connects TRBV9 to TRBJ2-1, with TRBD2 identical over 9 bases. After removal of 0 bases from V and 7 bases from J, the junction contained 5 bases not matched to a gene. This CDR3 region has 15 residues. The germline gives CDR1 SGDLS, CDR2 YYNGEE. CDR3 residues: CASSVGGGASNEQFF. CDR3 sequence (DNA): TGTGCCAGCAGCGTAGGCGGGGGGGCCAGTAATGAGCAGTTCTTC.

The J gene is TRBJ2-7, the V gene TRBV10-3; 7 bases fit TRBD2. Trimming at V came to 6 bases and at J to 2 bases, leaving 4 bases not matched to a gene. This CDR3 contains 13 residues. CDR1 and CDR2 (germline): ENHRY, SYGVKD. CDR3 in DNA: TGTGCCATCAGGAGCGGGGCTACCTACGAGCAGTACGTC. Protein: CAIRSGATYEQYV.

This rearrangement joins TRBV5-1 to TRBJ1-5; TRBD1 is a possible D gene (6 bases). V lost 1 base and J 5 bases, leaving 13 bases between the germline ends. CDR3 length: 15 residues. The V gene's germline CDR1 is SGHRS and CDR2 YFSETQ. Here the CDR3 reads CASSLIPGVDQPQHF. The CDR3 bases are TGCGCCAGCAGCTTGATTCCAGGGGTCGATCAGCCCCAGCATTTT.

This clonotype showed up just a few times. This sequence joins TRBV7-2 and TRBJ1-4; D possibly corresponds to TRBD1 (5 bases). The CDR3 is made up of 17 amino acids. Germline V gene data show CDR1 as SGHTA and CDR2 as FQGNSA. Deletions cut 2 bases from V and 0 bases from J, with 13 bases between. The CDR3 reads CASSLRRDFTTNEKLFF. The CDR3 DNA is TGTGCCAGCAGCTTACGGAGGGACTTTACAACTAATGAAAAACTGTTTTTT.

This clonotype was seen a handful of times. This rearrangement joins TRBV7-2 to TRBJ1-1, with unresolved D. This CDR3 comprises 14 residues. Trimming shortened V by 0 bases and J by 3 bases, and 8 bases separated the two germline ends. Germline loops: CDR1 SGHTA, CDR2 FQGNSA. The CDR3 loop is CASSLAWVYTEAFF. CDR3 coding DNA: TGTGCCAGCAGCTTAGCATGGGTGTACACTGAAGCTTTCTTT.

This clonotype was counted ten times or more. The genes are TRBV7-2 and TRBJ2-3; 9 bases fit TRBD2. The germline V gene encodes CDR1 SGHTA and CDR2 FQGNSA. The CDR3 covers 18 residues. V shed 1 base, J shed 5 bases, and the junction held 13 bases outside the gene matches. Written as DNA, the CDR3 is TGTGCCAGCAGCTTAGGACCTCCCGGCGGGGGGGCGCGAGATACGCAGTATTTT. Protein product: CASSLGPPGGGARDTQYF.

This clonotype was counted between two and nine times. The genes are TRBV20-1 and TRBJ2-5; a possible D gene is TRBD2 (7 bases). The CDR3 consists of 16 residues. The germline V gene has CDR1 DFQATT and CDR2 SNEGSKA (reference sequence). V gave up 5 bases and J gave up 5 bases, with 24 bases separating them. The CDR3 DNA sequence: TGCAGTGCTGCTGACCCGGGGGGCGGGGTCGGGGAGACCCAGTACTTC. Its protein is CSAADPGGGVGETQYF.

This clonotype has more than one count but fewer than ten. The rearrangement uses TRBV6-1 and TRBJ1-5; 7 nucleotides match TRBD1. Germline V gene sequence: CDR1 MNHNS, CDR2 SASEGT. The CDR3 consists of 14 residues. J lost 6 bases, V lost 4 bases, and 6 bases had no gene match. CDR3 bases: TGTGCCAGCAGTGTCACAGGGGTGGGTCAGCCCCAGCATTTT. Protein sequence: CASSVTGVGQPQHF.

The rearrangement links TRBV6-5 to TRBJ2-3, with 9 bases identical to TRBD2. The CDR3 sequence is 16 residues long. J lost 4 bases, V lost 2 bases, and 7 bases had no gene match. The V gene's germline CDR1 is MNHEY and CDR2 SVGAGI. CDR3 region: CASSYTAGGFPDTQYF. Here the CDR3 DNA reads TGTGCCAGCAGTTACACGGCGGGGGGGTTTCCAGATACGCAGTATTTT.

The sample holds a few counts of this clonotype. The chain employs TRBV5-6 and TRBJ2-7; 9 bases map to TRBD1. Per germline, CDR1 SGHDT and CDR2 YYEEEE. Trimming at V came to 4 bases and at J to 4 bases, leaving 6 bases not matched to a gene. This CDR3 is 14 amino acids long. This CDR3 reads CASSRTGVMYEQYF. The CDR3 DNA is TGTGCCAGCAGCCGGACAGGGGTGATGTACGAGCAGTACTTC.

The V gene is TRBV3-1, the J gene TRBJ1-2, with TRBD1 matching over 8 bases. This CDR3 has 17 amino acids. Germline CDR1 and CDR2: LGHDT and YNNKEL (reference sequence). The trim removed 0 bases at V and 8 bases at J, leaving 14 bases unmatched. CDR3 DNA sequence: TGTGCCAGCAGCCAAGATTCATGGCAGGGGGCCGGTGACGGCTACACCTTC. Residues: CASSQDSWQGAGDGYTF.

This clonotype occurred a few times. This sequence joins TRBV5-1 and TRBJ1-1, with D unresolved. CDR3 length equals 13 residues. Deletions cut 2 bases from V and 4 bases from J, with 9 bases between. Germline CDR1 SGHRS, CDR2 YFSETQ. CDR3 sequence: CASSLIDATEAFF. In nucleotides, the CDR3 is TGCGCCAGCAGCTTAATCGACGCCACTGAAGCTTTCTTT.

The chain is built from TRBV7-9 and TRBJ2-1; D unclear. Germline CDR1 SEHNR, CDR2 FQNEAQ (reference sequence). CDR3 length equals 10 residues. V was cut by 2 bases and J by 12 bases, with 5 bases left in between. CDR3 protein: CASSLSVQFF. The DNA of the CDR3 is TGTGCCAGCAGCTTATCGGTGCAGTTCTTC.

J is TRBJ2-1 and V is TRBV7-9, with 10 bases that match TRBD1. The junction had 7 bases not matched to a gene; V was cut back by 6 bases and J by 5 bases. Germline V gene lookup returns CDR1 SEHNR and CDR2 FQNEAQ (reference sequence). CDR3 length: 15 residues. CDR3 sequence (DNA): TGTGCCAGCAGAACCGGGACAGGGGTCCACAATGAGCAGTTCTTC. Amino acid sequence: CASRTGTGVHNEQFF.

The chain employs TRBV20-1 and TRBJ2-3, with TRBD1 identical over 10 bases. CDR1 and CDR2 (germline): DFQATT, SNEGSKA (reference sequence). The CDR3 length is 14 residues. The trim removed 2 bases at V and 4 bases at J, leaving 3 bases unmatched. The CDR3 DNA reads as TGCAGTGCTAGACACGACAGGGGGCCAGATACGCAGTATTTT. Its translation is CSARHDRGPDTQYF.

This clonotype was seen a handful of times. The J gene is TRBJ2-7, the V gene TRBV4-2; 10 nucleotides line up with TRBD1. Germline V gives CDR1 LGHNA, CDR2 YNFKEQ. This CDR3 has 15 amino acids. The V gene end was trimmed by 3 bases and the J gene end by 3 bases; junction bases not matched to a gene: 5. The CDR3 here is CASSQTTGGYYEQYV. In nucleotides, the CDR3 is TGTGCCAGCAGCCAGACGACAGGGGGCTACTACGAGCAGTACGTC.

This clonotype was recorded a few times. The chain joins TRBV29-1 to TRBJ2-3, with D perhaps matching TRBD2 (6 bases). Germline CDR1 and CDR2: SQVTM and ANQGSEA. The CDR3 has 12 residues. Trimming removed 4 bases at V and 6 bases at J, with 11 bases between. This chain's CDR3 is CSVVEGWDTQYF. The DNA for the CDR3 is TGCAGCGTTGTGGAGGGTTGGGATACGCAGTATTTT.

This clonotype has more than one count but fewer than ten. The rearrangement joins TRBV11-2 to TRBJ2-1; TRBD2 aligns across 11 bases. The length of the CDR3 is 17 residues. Losses at the gene ends were 7 bases for V and 0 bases for J; bases not matched to a gene: 8. Germline-derived CDR1 and CDR2 are SGHAT and FQNNGV. The CDR3 coding sequence is TGTGCCAGCATTCCGGGACTAGCGGCTACCTCCTACAATGAGCAGTTCTTC. Its translation is CASIPGLAATSYNEQFF.

This clonotype was seen a handful of times. V is TRBV5-1 and J is TRBJ2-1; perhaps TRBD1 as D (5 bases). The CDR3 length is 14 residues. Germline V gene data show CDR1 as SGHRS and CDR2 as YFSETQ. The germline V and J ends were trimmed by 0 bases and 10 bases, with 14 bases remaining between them. CDR3 DNA sequence: TGCGCCAGCAGCTTGGAACCAGGAAGGGGCGAGCAGTTCTTC. Translation gives CASSLEPGRGEQFF.

This clonotype has a count of ten or more. The chain has TRBV7-6 and TRBJ2-7; D perhaps matches TRBD2 (6 bases). Germline V CDR1 and CDR2: SGHVS, FNYEAQ. V was clipped by 1 base and J by 0 bases, with 10 bases between them. CDR3 size: 15 residues. For the CDR3, the DNA is TGTGCCAGCAGCTTAGGTCGGGGGACCTCCTACGAGCAGTACTTC. This sequence encodes CASSLGRGTSYEQYF.

This clonotype was recorded many times. This rearrangement joins TRBV15 to TRBJ2-5, with unresolved D. V lost 0 bases to trimming and J lost 5 bases, with 4 bases between them. The CDR3 is 12 residues long. CDR1 LNHNV and CDR2 YYDKDF come from the germline V gene (reference sequence). The CDR3 DNA sequence: TGTGCCACCAGCAGAGATTTGGAGACCCAGTACTTC. It is translated as CATSRDLETQYF.

In this sample, this clonotype turned up a few times. The chain carries TRBV20-1 and TRBJ1-3; D gene unclear. The CDR3 length is 14 residues. V lost 1 base, J lost 0 bases, and 7 bases lay in between. The germline gives CDR1 DFQATT, CDR2 SNEGSKA (reference sequence). Here the CDR3 reads CSARGRHSGNTIYF. DNA for the CDR3: TGCAGTGCTAGAGGCAGGCACTCTGGAAACACCATATATTTT.

This chain joins TRBV7-8 and TRBJ2-2; D is ambiguous. Germline-derived CDR1 and CDR2 are SGHVS and FQNEAQ. CDR3 size: 15 residues. Trimming stripped 7 bases from V and 1 base from J, with 13 bases between. The CDR3: CASNPGRWNTGELFF. For the CDR3, the DNA is TGTGCCAGCAACCCCGGACGGTGGAACACCGGGGAGCTGTTTTTT.